The 21 T cell receptor beta chains in this list originate from one sample, sequenced in a study of blood T cell repertoires in COVID-19. Clones were sequenced by immunoSEQ multiplex PCR, and TCRdb holds only the in-frame ones, with some missing. The sample yields 250,000 to 350,000 clones, 86% seen once. The sequenced sample was peripheral blood. Receptors originate from a woman aged 30 to 39 with active or convalescent COVID-19.

This clone has more than one count but fewer than ten. V gene TRBV12-3 or TRBV12-4 combines with J gene TRBJ1-2, with D unresolved. V lost 2 bases and J lost 1, with 5 bases in between. This CDR3 is 13 amino acids long. The CDR3 reads CASSLPSNYGYTF. CDR3 coding DNA: TGTGCCAGCAGTTTACCCAGTAACTATGGCTACACCTTC.

The rearrangement links TRBV9 to TRBJ2-3; 7 nucleotides agree with TRBD1. Trimming cost V 3 bases and J 0 bases; bases outside gene matches: 4. The CDR3 contains 15 residues. Germline CDR1 is SGDLS and CDR2 is YYNGEE. This CDR3 reads CASSEGAGSTDTQYF. CDR3 nucleotides: TGTGCCAGCAGCGAGGGGGCCGGTAGCACAGATACGCAGTATTTT. The full variable domain, its missing parts supplied by reference TRBV9 and TRBJ2-3, is DSGVTQTPKHLITATGQRVTLRCSPRSGDLSVYWYQQSLDQGLQFLIQYYNGEERAKGNILERFSAQQFPDLHSELNLSSLELGDSALYFCASSEGAGSTDTQYFGPGTRLTVL.

The chain carries TRBV30 and TRBJ1-6; D is unclear. The CDR3 loop spans 14 amino acids. V shed 0 bases and J shed 9 bases, with 12 bases lying between them. Germline V gives CDR1 GTSNPN, CDR2 SVGIG (reference sequence). For the CDR3, the DNA is TGTGCCTGGAGTGTGGAGGGCGCAGGTTCACCCCTCCACTTT. This sequence encodes CAWSVEGAGSPLHF.

The chain carries TRBV18 and TRBJ1-2; TRBD1 might be the D (6 bases). CDR1 is KGHSH, CDR2 LQKENI, per germline. V was trimmed by 6 bases and J by 7 bases, leaving 18 bases between them. The CDR3 totals 14 residues. CDR3: CASSGREQGRGYTF. The CDR3 DNA follows: TGTGCCAGCTCGGGGAGGGAACAGGGCCGTGGCTACACCTTC.

The genes are TRBV2 and TRBJ2-7; 7 positions match TRBD2. The germline CDR1 and CDR2 sequences are SNHLY and FYNNEI. The CDR3 covers 14 residues. Trimming removed 7 bases from V and 3 bases from J; junction bases left unmatched: 9. The CDR3 DNA is TGTGCCAGCACGTTTGCTAGCGGAAGCTACGAGCAGTACTTC. Translated: CASTFASGSYEQYF.

This chain joins TRBV19 and TRBJ1-2, with D hard to call. Trimming stripped 5 bases from V and 7 bases from J, with 8 bases between. CDR3 length: 11 amino acids. CDR1 and CDR2 (germline): LNHDA, SQIVND (reference sequence). The CDR3 here is CASSLPGGYTF. The CDR3 coding sequence is TGTGCCAGTAGTCTCCCGGGTGGCTACACCTTC.

This clone turned up a few times. The rearrangement uses TRBV7-9 and TRBJ1-1; 7 nucleotides line up with TRBD1. This CDR3 spans 16 amino acids. Trimming took 5 bases from V and 5 from J; bases not matched to a gene: 14. Germline assignment: CDR1 SEHNR and CDR2 FQNEAQ (reference sequence). CDR3 coding DNA: TGTGCCAGCAGCCCACGACAGGGCGGGTTTCGGACTGAAGCTTTCTTT. Encoded protein: CASSPRQGGFRTEAFF.

The gene calls are TRBV28 and TRBJ1-1, with unresolved D. The CDR3 consists of 14 residues. Deletions cut 1 base from V and 1 base from J, with 7 bases between. The germline gives CDR1 MDHEN, CDR2 SYDVKM. The CDR3 region is CASSLYNGNTEAFF. CDR3 DNA sequence: TGTGCCAGCAGTTTATATAACGGGAACACTGAAGCTTTCTTT.

This clone has a single count. The J gene is TRBJ2-7, the V gene TRBV28; possibly TRBD2 for D (5 bases). In germline, CDR1 is MDHEN, CDR2 SYDVKM. V lost 6 bases to trimming and J lost 7 bases, with 19 bases between them. This CDR3 has 14 amino acids. The CDR3 protein is CASSPGGGLREQYF. Here the CDR3 DNA reads TGTGCCAGCAGCCCTGGAGGCGGTCTAAGGGAGCAGTACTTC.

V usage is TRBV29-1 and J usage is TRBJ1-4; 7 nucleotides match TRBD1. Looked up from germline, CDR1 is SQVTM and CDR2 is ANQGSEA. The CDR3 runs to 13 residues. The J segment lost 5 bases and the V segment lost 4 bases, leaving 4 bases of the junction unmatched. The CDR3, as DNA: TGCAGCGTTGTCGAGGGGGCCAATGAAAAACTGTTTTTT. Translating gives CSVVEGANEKLFF.

This clone showed up just once. J is TRBJ2-4 and V is TRBV4-3; 8 bases align to TRBD2. The CDR3 has 17 amino acids. Germline CDR1 and CDR2: LGHNA and YSLEER. J lost 5 bases, V lost 0 bases, and 9 bases had no gene match. The CDR3 DNA sequence: TGCGCCAGCAGCCAAGATCTGTTACTAGCGGCCCAAAACATTCAGTACTTC. The encoded protein is CASSQDLLLAAQNIQYF.

The genes are TRBV6-5 and TRBJ1-1; 9 positions match TRBD1. The germline gives CDR1 MNHEY, CDR2 SVGAGI. Unmatched junction bases numbered 5, after V lost 4 bases and J lost 5 bases. This CDR3 is built from 14 residues. The CDR3 loop is CASSSGTGRTEAFF. The CDR3 region has the DNA TGTGCCAGCAGTTCCGGGACAGGGCGGACTGAAGCTTTCTTT.

With regard to this clone: This sample also contains other DNA sequences that code for the same CDR3. V usage is TRBV6-5 and J usage is TRBJ1-2, with TRBD1 matching 10 bases. The CDR3 runs to 14 residues. Germline CDR1 reads MNHEY; CDR2 reads SVGAGI. Trimming cost V 6 bases and J 5 bases; bases outside gene matches: 6. The CDR3 protein is CASSLGQGRYGYTF. CDR3 coding DNA: TGTGCCAGCAGCCTGGGACAGGGGAGGTATGGCTACACCTTC.

The V call is TRBV4-3, the J call TRBJ2-3; a possible D gene is TRBD1 (5 bases). V gave up 3 bases and J gave up 2 bases, with 9 bases separating them. Per the germline V gene, CDR1 is LGHNA and CDR2 is YSLEER. This CDR3 has 14 amino acids. The CDR3 region is CASSQGQNTDTQYF. The CDR3, as DNA: TGCGCCAGCAGCCAGGGGCAGAACACAGATACGCAGTATTTT.

The sample holds one count of this clone. V is TRBV6-1 and J is TRBJ1-6; D possibly corresponds to TRBD1 (6 bases). The CDR3 contains 15 residues. Germline-derived CDR1 and CDR2 are MNHNS and SASEGT. V was shortened by 2 bases and J by 8 bases, with 13 bases between the two germline ends. The CDR3 DNA reads TGTGCCAGCAGTGAAAATCCATGGGGGCATTCACCCCTCCACTTT. It yields the protein CASSENPWGHSPLHF.

V and J are TRBV7-9 and TRBJ1-2, with a weak D call TRBD1 (5 bases). This CDR3 comprises 14 residues. The V gene's germline CDR1 is SEHNR and CDR2 FQNEAQ (reference sequence). Trimming took 0 bases from V and 2 from J, leaving 7 bases between them. The CDR3 coding sequence is TGTGCCAGCAGCTTAGCGACAGCCAACTATGGCTACACCTTC. Residues: CASSLATANYGYTF.

The chain combines TRBV4-1 with TRBJ2-5; D is unresolved. Trimming shortened V by 0 bases and J by 1 base, and 9 bases separated the two germline ends. CDR1 is MGHRA, CDR2 YSYEKL, per germline. CDR3 length: 15 amino acids. CDR3 nucleotide sequence: TGCGCCAGCAGCCAAGATCCGAGGTTCCAAGAGACCCAGTACTTC. Its protein is CASSQDPRFQETQYF.

The CDR3 loop is CSVLTGATDTQYF. CDR3 bases: TGCAGCGTTTTGACAGGGGCGACAGATACGCAGTATTTT. The chain has TRBV29-1 and TRBJ2-3; 8 bases map to TRBD1. The germline V gene has CDR1 SQVTM and CDR2 ANQGSEA. This CDR3 is 13 amino acids long. V lost 5 bases to trimming and J lost 3 bases; unmatched junction nucleotides: 4.

In nucleotides, the CDR3 is TGTGCCAGTAGTCGAGAGAGGGCCCTTAGCAATCAGCCCCAGCATTTT. Residues: CASSRERALSNQPQHF. The chain combines TRBV19 with TRBJ1-5; D gene unclear. The CDR3 spans 16 residues. Per germline, CDR1 LNHDA and CDR2 SQIVND (reference sequence). V was shortened by 5 bases and J by 0 bases, with 14 bases between the two germline ends. Variable domain in full (rest from reference TRBV19 and TRBJ1-5): DGGITQSPKYLFRKEGQNVTLSCEQNLNHDAMYWYRQDPGQGLRLIYYSQIVNDFQKGDIAEGYSVSREKKESFPLTVTSAQKNPTAFYLCASSRERALSNQPQHFGDGTRLSIL.

The CDR3 region has the DNA TGTGCCAGCAGCTTAACCCCAGGGGCGGACACTGAAGCTTTCTTT. This sequence encodes CASSLTPGADTEAFF. This chain links TRBV7-2 with TRBJ1-1; perhaps TRBD1 as D (6 bases). The V end was cut by 2 bases, the J end by 3 bases, with 13 bases between. Germline V gene lookup returns CDR1 SGHTA and CDR2 FQGNSA. This CDR3 has 15 amino acids.

This chain joins TRBV10-3 and TRBJ1-1, with 10 bases that match TRBD1. V was clipped by 0 bases and J by 0 bases; unmatched bases: 7. Germline CDR1 and CDR2: ENHRY and SYGVKD. This CDR3 has 18 residues. CDR3 nucleotides: TGTGCCATCAGTGAGTCGATGGACAGGGGGTTTATGAACACTGAAGCTTTCTTT. Its translation: CAISESMDRGFMNTEAFF.